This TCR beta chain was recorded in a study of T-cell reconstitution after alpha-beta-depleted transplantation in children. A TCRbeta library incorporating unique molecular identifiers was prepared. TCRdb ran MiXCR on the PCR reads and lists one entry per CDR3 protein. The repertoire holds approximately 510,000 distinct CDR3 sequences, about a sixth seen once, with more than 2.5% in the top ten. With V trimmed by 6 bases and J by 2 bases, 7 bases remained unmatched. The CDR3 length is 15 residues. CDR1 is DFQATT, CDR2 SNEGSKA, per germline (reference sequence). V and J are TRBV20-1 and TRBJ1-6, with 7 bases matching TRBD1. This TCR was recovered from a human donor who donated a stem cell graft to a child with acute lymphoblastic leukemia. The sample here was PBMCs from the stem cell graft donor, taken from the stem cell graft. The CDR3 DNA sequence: TGCAGTGCCATAAGGGACAGAACCTATAATTCACCCCTCCACTTT. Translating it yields CSAIRDRTYNSPLHF.